The next 9 T cell receptor beta chains were all read from a single sample in a study of type 1 regulatory T cells. Whole-study findings and limits: Type 1 regulatory T cells had a more restricted TCR repertoire than non-type 1 regulatory T cells.

TCRdb reprocessed the reads via MiXCR and lists one record per CDR3 protein. The sample contains some 71,000 distinct CDR3 sequences, more than 20% of which appear only once. Their target antigens are unknown. Sequenced sample: cultured type 1 regulatory T (Tr1) cells, either the whole culture or a sorted fraction (not recorded which). The receptors here all came from a human donor in good health.

The rearrangement joins TRBV18 to TRBJ2-5; D uncertain. CDR1 and CDR2 (germline): KGHSH, LQKENI. V was cut by 2 bases and J by 9 bases, with 16 bases left in between. The CDR3 covers 14 residues. This CDR3 reads CASSPEAALTPQYF. The CDR3 DNA follows: TGTGCCAGCTCACCAGAGGCGGCTCTAACGCCCCAGTACTTC. Supplemented by reference TRBV18 and TRBJ2-5, the full variable domain reads NAGVMQNPRHLVRRRGQEARLRCSPMKGHSHVYWYRQLPEEGLKFMVYLQKENIIDESGMPKERFSAEFPKEGPSILRIQQVVRGDSAAYFCASSPEAALTPQYFGPGTRLLVL.

There are a few counts of this clonotype. The chain links TRBV20-1 to TRBJ1-5; possible D gene TRBD1, 6 bases. The CDR3 consists of 14 residues. Trimming removed 1 base from V and 4 bases from J, with 11 bases in between. Germline V lookup: CDR1 DFQATT, CDR2 SNEGSKA (reference sequence). This CDR3 is CSARAGAKNQPQHF. CDR3 nucleotides: TGCAGTGCTAGAGCAGGGGCTAAGAATCAGCCCCAGCATTTT.

Regarding this clonotype: One end of the junction does not line up with germline, which may come from a read error. The V and J genes are TRBV7-7 and TRBJ2-5; D might be TRBD2 (7 bases). The CDR3 contains 16 residues. Germline V gene lookup returns CDR1 SSHAT and CDR2 FNYEAQ (reference sequence). CDR3 loop: CASSLGGGTRGETQYF. CDR3 nucleotides: TGTGCTAGCAGCTTAGGGGGGGGGACAAGAGGCGAGACCCAGTACTTC. Based on the CDR3 plus reference TRBV7-7 and TRBJ2-5, the full variable domain is GAGVSQSPRYKVTKRGQDVTLRCDPISSHATLYWYQQALGQGPEFLTYFNYEAQPDKSGLPSDRFSAERPEGSISTLTIQRTEQRDSAMYRCASSLGGGTRGETQYFGPGTRLLVL.

This clonotype was recorded many times. V usage is TRBV12-3 or TRBV12-4 and J usage is TRBJ2-1; D is ambiguous. V shed 7 bases and J shed 8 bases, with 12 bases lying between them. This CDR3 is built from 12 residues. DNA of the CDR3: TGTGCCAGCACACTGACTGAGGATGAGCAGTTCTTC. Residues: CASTLTEDEQFF.

The chain is built from TRBV10-3 and TRBJ1-1; 8 nucleotides line up with TRBD1. Germline CDR1 reads ENHRY; CDR2 reads SYGVKD. V was clipped by 5 bases and J by 3 bases; unmatched bases: 2. This CDR3 has 13 residues. CDR3 protein: CAISKTGDTEAFF. CDR3 coding DNA: TGTGCCATCAGTAAGACAGGGGACACTGAAGCTTTCTTT.

The J gene is TRBJ2-5, the V gene TRBV5-1; D may be TRBD1 (5 bases). The CDR3 is 13 amino acids. The V gene lost 0 bases and the J gene lost 3 bases, with 6 bases spanning the gap. CDR1 and CDR2 from the germline V gene are SGHRS and YFSETQ. The DNA of the CDR3 is TGCGCCAGCAGCTTGGAGACAGAAGAGACCCAGTACTTC. It yields the protein CASSLETEETQYF.

This clonotype was recorded a few times. V usage is TRBV20-1 and J usage is TRBJ2-3, with D uncertain. V dropped 6 bases and J dropped 1 base, with 17 bases sitting between them. The CDR3 has 15 residues. Germline lookup yields CDR1 DFQATT and CDR2 SNEGSKA (reference sequence). The CDR3 DNA sequence: TGCAGTGCCCAACGTCGGGCCAAGGGCACAGATACGCAGTATTTT. Protein: CSAQRRAKGTDTQYF.

This clonotype was counted a few times. The chain recombines TRBV20-1 with TRBJ2-3; 8 bases align to TRBD2. Trimming at V came to 5 bases and at J to 6 bases, leaving 10 bases not matched to a gene. Looked up from germline, CDR1 is DFQATT and CDR2 is SNEGSKA (reference sequence). This CDR3 is built from 14 residues. The CDR3 is CSAETSDQMDTQYF. Here the CDR3 DNA reads TGCAGTGCTGAGACTAGCGACCAAATGGATACGCAGTATTTT.

The chain carries TRBV7-3 and TRBJ1-5, with 10 bases lining up with TRBD1. There are 13 residues in the CDR3. From germline, CDR1 is SGHTA and CDR2 FQGTGA. The V segment lost 5 bases and the J segment 7 bases; nucleotides outside the gene matches: 2. The CDR3 loop reads CASSTTGGQPQHF. CDR3 DNA: TGTGCCAGCAGCACGACAGGGGGCCAGCCCCAGCATTTT.